This T cell receptor (beta chain) was identified in a study of T cells in Graves' hyperthyroidism and ophthalmopathy. Researchers amplified the TCR beta CDR3 regions from RNA transcripts. During a first-round RT-PCR of the TCR CDR3, the HTBI primer set was used. TCRdb analysed the multiplex PCR reads with MiXCR anew, one entry per CDR3 protein. Among about 610,000 distinct CDR3 sequences listed, roughly 15% were seen once. CDR1 and CDR2 from the germline V gene are MNHEY and SVGEGT. The V end was cut by 5 bases, the J end by 2 bases, with 16 bases between. This CDR3 comprises 16 residues. In its sample, this clonotype was seen a few times.

The V call is TRBV6-2 or TRBV6-3, the J call TRBJ1-5; D may be TRBD1 (6 bases). The sequenced sample was blood. This receptor was taken from a woman aged 40 to 49 with Graves' ophthalmopathy. The CDR3 nucleotides read TGTGCCAGCAGTAGCACCGCCTACAGGGGCAATCAGCCCCAGCATTTT. It is translated as CASSSTAYRGNQPQHF.